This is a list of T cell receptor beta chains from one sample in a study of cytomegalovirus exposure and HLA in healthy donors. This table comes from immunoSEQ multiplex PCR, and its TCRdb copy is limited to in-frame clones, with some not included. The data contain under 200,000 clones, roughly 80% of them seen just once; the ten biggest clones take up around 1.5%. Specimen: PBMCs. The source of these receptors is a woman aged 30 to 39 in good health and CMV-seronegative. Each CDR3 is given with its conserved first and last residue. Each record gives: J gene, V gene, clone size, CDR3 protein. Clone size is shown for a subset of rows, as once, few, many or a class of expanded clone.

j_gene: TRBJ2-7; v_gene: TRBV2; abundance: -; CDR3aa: CASRRTNEQYF
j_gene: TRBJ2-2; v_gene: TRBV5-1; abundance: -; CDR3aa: CASSRVLGDGELFF
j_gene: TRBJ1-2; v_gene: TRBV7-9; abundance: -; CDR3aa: CASSSPRGKDHNYGYTF
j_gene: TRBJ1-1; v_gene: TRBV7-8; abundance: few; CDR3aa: CATTVNTEAFF
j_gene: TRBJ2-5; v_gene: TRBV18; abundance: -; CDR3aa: CASSPNRGYETQYF
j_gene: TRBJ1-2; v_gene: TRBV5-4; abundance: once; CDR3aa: CASSLGSLAPYGYTF
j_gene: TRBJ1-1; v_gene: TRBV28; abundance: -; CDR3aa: CASSTTPSNTEAFF
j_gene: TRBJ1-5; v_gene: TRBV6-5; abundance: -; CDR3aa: CASRMGGWGQPQHF
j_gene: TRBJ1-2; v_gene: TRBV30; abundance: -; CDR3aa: CAWSVRPLGGFYGYTF
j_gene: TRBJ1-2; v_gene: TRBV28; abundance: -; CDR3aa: CASSLISLRTNYGYTF
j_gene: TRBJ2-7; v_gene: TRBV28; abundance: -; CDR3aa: CASIGGTLQSLYEQYF
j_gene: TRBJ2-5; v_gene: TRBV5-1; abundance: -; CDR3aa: CASSPTSGGARKETQYF
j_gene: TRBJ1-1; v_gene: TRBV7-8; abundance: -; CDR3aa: CASSLDRTDWRTEAFF
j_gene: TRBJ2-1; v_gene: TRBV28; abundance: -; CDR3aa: CASSPRNEQFF
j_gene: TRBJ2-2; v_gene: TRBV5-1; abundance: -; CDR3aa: CASNPRGLAAGELFF
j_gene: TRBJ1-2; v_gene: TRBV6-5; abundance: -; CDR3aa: CASSYSGGGGYGYTF
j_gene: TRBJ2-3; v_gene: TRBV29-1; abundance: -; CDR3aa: CSVALLFDREASRDTQYF
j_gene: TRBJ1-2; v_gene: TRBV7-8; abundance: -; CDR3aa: CASSPARTGLNYGYTF
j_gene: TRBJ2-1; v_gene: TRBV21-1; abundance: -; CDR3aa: CACEDVEQFF
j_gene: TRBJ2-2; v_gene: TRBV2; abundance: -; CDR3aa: CASMRENTGELFF
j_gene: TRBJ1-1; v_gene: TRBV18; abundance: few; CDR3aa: CASSPAGQGGLAFF
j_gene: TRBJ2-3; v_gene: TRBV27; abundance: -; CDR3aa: CASSLYPPGGGTDTQYF
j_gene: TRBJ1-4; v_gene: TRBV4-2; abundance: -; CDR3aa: CASSQQVTNEKLFF
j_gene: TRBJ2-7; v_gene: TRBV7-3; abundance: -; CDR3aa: CASSSSGLGSYEQYF